This T cell receptor (beta chain) appears in the sequencing data of a study of blood T cell repertoires in COVID-19. Study-level background: PBMCs, B-cell-depleted T cells, or T cells provided the cDNA or gDNA that made up the material.

The data were produced by immunoSEQ multiplex PCR, yet TCRdb's version contains in-frame clones alone and is incomplete. In the table there are approximately 150,000 clones, 87% of which are singletons. Participant ages covered 18 to 89 years across around 22 US areas. Cohort placement rested on clinical history that participants reported themselves. The recovered donors of Cohort 3 showed two negative PCRs, clearance, or symptom resolution. Trimming cost V 3 bases and J 1 base, with 9 bases left between them. This CDR3 comprises 15 residues. Per germline, CDR1 MDHEN and CDR2 SYDVKM. Sample: PBMCs or T cells enriched from blood (not recorded which). The TCR was taken from a man aged 55 to 69 who had recovered from COVID-19. The chain employs TRBV28 and TRBJ2-2, with TRBD1 as a possible D gene (5 bases). CDR3 sequence: CASSFAQGNTGELFF. The CDR3 DNA sequence: TGTGCCAGCAGTTTTGCTCAGGGGAACACCGGGGAGCTGTTTTTT.